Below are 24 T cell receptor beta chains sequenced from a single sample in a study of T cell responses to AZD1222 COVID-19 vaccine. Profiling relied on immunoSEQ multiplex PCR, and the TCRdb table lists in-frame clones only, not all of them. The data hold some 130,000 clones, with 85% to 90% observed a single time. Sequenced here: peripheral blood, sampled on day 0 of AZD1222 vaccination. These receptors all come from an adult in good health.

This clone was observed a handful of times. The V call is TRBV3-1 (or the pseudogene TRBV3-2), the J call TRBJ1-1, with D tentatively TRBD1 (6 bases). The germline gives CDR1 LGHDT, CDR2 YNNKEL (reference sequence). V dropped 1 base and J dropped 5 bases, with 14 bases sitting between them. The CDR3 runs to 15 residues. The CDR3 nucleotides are TGTGCCAGCAGCCAAGCCAGGGGCGCGGGGACTGAAGCTTTCTTT. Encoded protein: CASSQARGAGTEAFF.

DNA of the CDR3: TGCGCCAGCAAGGACAGGGGGCCGGCAGATACGCAGTATTTT. It yields the protein CASKDRGPADTQYF. This rearrangement joins TRBV5-1 to TRBJ2-3, with 11 nucleotides matching TRBD1. Germline trimming cut 6 bases from V and 4 bases from J; bases unmatched to any gene: 4. Germline V gene sequence: CDR1 SGHRS, CDR2 YFSETQ. This CDR3 contains 14 residues. The full variable domain, its missing parts supplied by reference TRBV5-1 and TRBJ2-3, is KAGVTQTPRYLIKTRGQQVTLSCSPISGHRSVSWYQQTPGQGLQFLFEYFSETQRNKGNFPGRFSGRQFSNSRSEMNVSTLELGDSALYLCASKDRGPADTQYFGPGTRLTVL.

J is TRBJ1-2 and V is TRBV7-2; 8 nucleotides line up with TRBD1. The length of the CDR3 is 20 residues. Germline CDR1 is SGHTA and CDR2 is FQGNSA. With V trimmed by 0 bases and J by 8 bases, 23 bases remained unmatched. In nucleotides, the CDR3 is TGTGCCAGCAGCTTAGCCGGACAGGGCTATGGAGGGGACCAACCGGGGGGCTACACCTTC. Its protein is CASSLAGQGYGGDQPGGYTF.

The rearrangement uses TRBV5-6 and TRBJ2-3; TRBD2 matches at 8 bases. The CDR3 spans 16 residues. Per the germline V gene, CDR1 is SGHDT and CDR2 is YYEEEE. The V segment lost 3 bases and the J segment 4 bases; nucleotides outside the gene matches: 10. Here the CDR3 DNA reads TGTGCCAGCAGCTCCCTCGGGGGGGGCGGACCAGATACGCAGTATTTT. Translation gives CASSSLGGGGPDTQYF.

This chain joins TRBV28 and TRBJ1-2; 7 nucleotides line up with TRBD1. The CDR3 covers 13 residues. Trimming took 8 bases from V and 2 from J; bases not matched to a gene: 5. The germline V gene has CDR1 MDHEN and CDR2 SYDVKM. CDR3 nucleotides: TGTGCCAGCCAGGGGGGGTTGAACTATGGCTACACCTTC. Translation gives CASQGGLNYGYTF.

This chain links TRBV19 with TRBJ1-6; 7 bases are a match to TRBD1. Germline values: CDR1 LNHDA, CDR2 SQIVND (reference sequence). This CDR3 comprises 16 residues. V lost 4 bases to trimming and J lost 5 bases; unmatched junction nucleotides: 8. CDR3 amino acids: CASSKFRDSHNSPLHF. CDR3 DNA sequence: TGTGCCAGTAGTAAGTTCCGGGACAGCCATAATTCACCCCTCCACTTT.

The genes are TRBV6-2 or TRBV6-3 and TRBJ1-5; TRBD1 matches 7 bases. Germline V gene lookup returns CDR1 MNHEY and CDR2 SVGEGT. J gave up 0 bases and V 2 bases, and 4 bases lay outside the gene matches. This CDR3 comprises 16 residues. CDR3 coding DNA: TGTGCCAGCAGTTACGCTTACAGGGGTAGCAATCAGCCCCAGCATTTT. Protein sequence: CASSYAYRGSNQPQHF.

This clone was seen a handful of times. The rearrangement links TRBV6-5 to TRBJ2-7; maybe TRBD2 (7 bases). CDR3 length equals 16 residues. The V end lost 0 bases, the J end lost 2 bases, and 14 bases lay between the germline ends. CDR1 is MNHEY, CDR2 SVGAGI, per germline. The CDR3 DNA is TGTGCCAGCAGTTACTCGAGGGGGGGCTCTGCCTACGAGCAGTACTTC. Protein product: CASSYSRGGSAYEQYF.

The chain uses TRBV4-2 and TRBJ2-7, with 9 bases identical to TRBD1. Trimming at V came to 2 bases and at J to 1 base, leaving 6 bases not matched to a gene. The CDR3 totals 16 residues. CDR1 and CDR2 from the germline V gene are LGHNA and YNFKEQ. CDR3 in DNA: TGTGCCAGCAGCCAAACCCGGGACAGGGTGTCCTACGAGCAGTACTTC. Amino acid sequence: CASSQTRDRVSYEQYF.

The CDR3 sequence: CASSLEGAREKLFF. CDR3 coding DNA: TGCGCCAGCAGCTTGGAGGGGGCGCGAGAAAAACTGTTTTTT. The chain links TRBV5-1 to TRBJ1-4; 7 nucleotides align to TRBD1. Per the germline V gene, CDR1 is SGHRS and CDR2 is YFSETQ. The CDR3 length is 14 residues. V dropped 0 bases and J dropped 8; count of bases not matched to a gene: 4.

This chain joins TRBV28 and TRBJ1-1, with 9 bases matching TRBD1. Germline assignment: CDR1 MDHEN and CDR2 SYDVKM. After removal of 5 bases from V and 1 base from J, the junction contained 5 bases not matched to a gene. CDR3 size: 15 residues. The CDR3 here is CASSLPTGGNTEAFF. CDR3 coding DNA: TGTGCCAGCAGTCTACCGACAGGGGGGAACACTGAAGCTTTCTTT. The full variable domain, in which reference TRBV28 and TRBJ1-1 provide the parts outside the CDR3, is DVKVTQSSRYLVKRTGEKVFLECVQDMDHENMFWYRQDPGLGLRLIYFSYDVKMKEKGDIPEGYSVSREKKERFSLILESASTNQTSMYLCASSLPTGGNTEAFFGQGTRLTVV.

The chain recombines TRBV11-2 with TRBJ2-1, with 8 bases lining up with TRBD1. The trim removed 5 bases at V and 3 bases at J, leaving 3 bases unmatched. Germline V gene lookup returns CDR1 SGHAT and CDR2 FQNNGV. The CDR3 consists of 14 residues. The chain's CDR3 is CASSLGTGYNEQFF. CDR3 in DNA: TGTGCCAGCAGCCTCGGGACAGGCTACAATGAGCAGTTCTTC.

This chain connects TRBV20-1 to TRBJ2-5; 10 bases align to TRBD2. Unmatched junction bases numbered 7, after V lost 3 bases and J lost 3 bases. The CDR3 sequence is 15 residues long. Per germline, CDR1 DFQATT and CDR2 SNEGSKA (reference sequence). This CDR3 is CSASTSGVGEETQYF. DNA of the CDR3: TGCAGTGCTAGTACTAGCGGGGTGGGAGAAGAGACCCAGTACTTC.

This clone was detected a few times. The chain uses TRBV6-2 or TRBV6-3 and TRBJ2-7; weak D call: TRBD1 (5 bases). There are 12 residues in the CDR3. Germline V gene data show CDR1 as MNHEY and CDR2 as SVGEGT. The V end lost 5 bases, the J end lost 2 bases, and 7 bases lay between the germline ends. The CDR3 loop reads CASSVQAYEQYF. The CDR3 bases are TGTGCCAGCAGTGTACAGGCCTACGAGCAGTACTTC.

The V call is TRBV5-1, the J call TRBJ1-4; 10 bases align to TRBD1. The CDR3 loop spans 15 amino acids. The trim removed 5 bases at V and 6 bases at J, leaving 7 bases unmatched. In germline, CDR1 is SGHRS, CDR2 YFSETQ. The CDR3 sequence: CASRDPGQGDEKLFF. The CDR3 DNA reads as TGCGCCAGCAGAGACCCCGGACAGGGGGATGAAAAACTGTTTTTT.

The DNA of the CDR3 is TGTGCCAGCAGTCCCTCGCGCCCGGGTGGAAACACCATATATTTT. Protein: CASSPSRPGGNTIYF. The gene calls are TRBV6-2 or TRBV6-3 and TRBJ1-3, with D unresolved. The CDR3 loop spans 15 amino acids. CDR1 and CDR2 from the germline V gene are MNHEY and SVGEGT. V lost 5 bases and J lost 3, with 14 bases in between.

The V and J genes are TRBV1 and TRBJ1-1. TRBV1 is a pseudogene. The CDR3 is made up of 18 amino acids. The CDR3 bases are TGCACCAGCAGCCAACTCCGGGGCCGGGACTGGGGAACCACTGAAGCTTTCTTT. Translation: CTSSQLRGRDWGTTEAFF.

The CDR3 coding sequence is TGTGCCAGCAGCTACCGACCTGCCGCAAAACTGTTTTTT. Encoded protein: CASSYRPAAKLFF. This chain links TRBV7-2 with TRBJ1-4; D is undetermined. Germline V gives CDR1 SGHTA, CDR2 FQGNSA. The CDR3 runs to 13 residues. V shed 4 bases and J shed 10 bases, with 13 bases lying between them.

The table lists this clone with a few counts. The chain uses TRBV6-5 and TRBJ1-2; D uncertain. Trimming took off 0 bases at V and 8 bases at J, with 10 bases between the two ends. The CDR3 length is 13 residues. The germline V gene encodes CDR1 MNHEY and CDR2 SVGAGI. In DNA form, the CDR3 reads TGTGCCAGCAGTTACTCGTCGATAGACGGCTACACCTTC. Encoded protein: CASSYSSIDGYTF.

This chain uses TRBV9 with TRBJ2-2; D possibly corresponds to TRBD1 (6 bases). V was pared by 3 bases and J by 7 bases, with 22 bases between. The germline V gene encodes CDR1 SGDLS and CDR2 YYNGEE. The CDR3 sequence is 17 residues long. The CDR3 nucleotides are TGTGCCAGCAGCGGGATGGGACATCTAATACTCGGCGGGGAGCTGTTTTTT. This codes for CASSGMGHLILGGELFF.

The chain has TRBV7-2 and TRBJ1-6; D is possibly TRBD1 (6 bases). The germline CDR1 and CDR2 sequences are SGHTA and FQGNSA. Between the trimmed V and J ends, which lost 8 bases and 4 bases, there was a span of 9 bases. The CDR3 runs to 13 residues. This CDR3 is CASGQLYNSPLHF. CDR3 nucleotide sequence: TGTGCCAGCGGACAGCTTTATAATTCACCCCTCCACTTT.

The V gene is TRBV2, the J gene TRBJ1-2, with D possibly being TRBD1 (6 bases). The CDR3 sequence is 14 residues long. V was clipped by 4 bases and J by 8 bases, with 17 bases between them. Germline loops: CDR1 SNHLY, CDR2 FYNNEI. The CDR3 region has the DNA TGTGCCAGCAGTGCTTGGGCAGGGGACGACGGCTACACCTTC. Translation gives CASSAWAGDDGYTF.

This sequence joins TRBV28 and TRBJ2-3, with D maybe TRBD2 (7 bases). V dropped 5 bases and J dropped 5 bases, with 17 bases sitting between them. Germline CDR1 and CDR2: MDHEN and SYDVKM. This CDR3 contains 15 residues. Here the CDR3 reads CASSPRGGGGDTQYF. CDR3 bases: TGTGCCAGCAGTCCTCGCGGGGGAGGGGGAGATACGCAGTATTTT. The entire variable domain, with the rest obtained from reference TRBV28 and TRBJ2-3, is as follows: DVKVTQSSRYLVKRTGEKVFLECVQDMDHENMFWYRQDPGLGLRLIYFSYDVKMKEKGDIPEGYSVSREKKERFSLILESASTNQTSMYLCASSPRGGGGDTQYFGPGTRLTVL.

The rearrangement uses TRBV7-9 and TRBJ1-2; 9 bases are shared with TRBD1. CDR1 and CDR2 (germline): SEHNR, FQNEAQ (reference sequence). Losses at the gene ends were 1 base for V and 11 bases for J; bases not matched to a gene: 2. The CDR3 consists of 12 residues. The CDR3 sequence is CASSLEGTGYTF. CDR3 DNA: TGTGCCAGCAGCTTAGAGGGGACAGGGTACACCTTC.